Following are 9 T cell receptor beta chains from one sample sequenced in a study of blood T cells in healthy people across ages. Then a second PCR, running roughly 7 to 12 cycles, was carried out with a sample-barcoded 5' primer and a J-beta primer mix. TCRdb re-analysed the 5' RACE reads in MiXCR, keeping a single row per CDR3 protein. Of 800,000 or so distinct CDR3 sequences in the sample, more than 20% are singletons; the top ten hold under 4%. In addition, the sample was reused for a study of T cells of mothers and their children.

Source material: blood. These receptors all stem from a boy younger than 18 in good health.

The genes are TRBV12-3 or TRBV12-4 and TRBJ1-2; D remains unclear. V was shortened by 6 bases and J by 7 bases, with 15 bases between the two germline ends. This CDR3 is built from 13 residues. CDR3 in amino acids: CASSRTPRGGYTF. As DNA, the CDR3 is TGTGCCAGCAGCCGTACGCCCCGGGGTGGCTACACCTTC.

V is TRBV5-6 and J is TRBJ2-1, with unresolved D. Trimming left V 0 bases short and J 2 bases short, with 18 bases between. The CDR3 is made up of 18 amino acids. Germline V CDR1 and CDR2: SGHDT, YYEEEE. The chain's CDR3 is CASSLGLGPSPAYNEQFF. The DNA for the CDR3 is TGTGCCAGCAGCTTGGGGCTGGGCCCCTCGCCAGCCTACAATGAGCAGTTCTTC.

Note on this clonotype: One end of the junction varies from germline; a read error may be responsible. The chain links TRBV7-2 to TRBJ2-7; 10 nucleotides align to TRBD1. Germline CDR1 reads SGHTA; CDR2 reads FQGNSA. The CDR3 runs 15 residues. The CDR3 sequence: CANSQGQGPLGEQYF. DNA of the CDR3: TGTGCCAACAGCCAGGGACAGGGGCCACTGGGCGAGCAGTACTTC.

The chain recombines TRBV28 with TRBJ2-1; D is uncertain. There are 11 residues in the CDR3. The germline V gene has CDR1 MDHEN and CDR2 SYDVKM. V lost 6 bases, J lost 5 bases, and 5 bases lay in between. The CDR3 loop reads CASRANNEQFF. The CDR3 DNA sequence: TGTGCCAGCAGAGCGAACAATGAGCAGTTCTTC.

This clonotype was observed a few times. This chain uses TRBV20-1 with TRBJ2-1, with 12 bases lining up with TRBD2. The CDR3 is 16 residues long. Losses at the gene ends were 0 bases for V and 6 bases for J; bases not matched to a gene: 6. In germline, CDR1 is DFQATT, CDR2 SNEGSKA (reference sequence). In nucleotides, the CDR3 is TGCAGTGCTAGAGAAGGGACTAGCGGGTCCCTCAATGAGCAGTTCTTC. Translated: CSAREGTSGSLNEQFF.

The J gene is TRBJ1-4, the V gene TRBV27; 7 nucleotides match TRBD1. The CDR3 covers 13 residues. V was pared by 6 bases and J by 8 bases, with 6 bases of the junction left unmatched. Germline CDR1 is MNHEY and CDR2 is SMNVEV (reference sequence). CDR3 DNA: TGTGCCAGCAGAGACAGGGTTCGGGAAAAACTGTTTTTT. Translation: CASRDRVREKLFF.

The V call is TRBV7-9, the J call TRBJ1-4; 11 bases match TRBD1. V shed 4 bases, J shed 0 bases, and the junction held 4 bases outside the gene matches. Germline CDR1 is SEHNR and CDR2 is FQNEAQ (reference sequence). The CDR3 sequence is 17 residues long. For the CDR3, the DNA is TGTGCCAGCAGCTCACGGACAGGGGGCACAACTAATGAAAAACTGTTTTTT. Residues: CASSSRTGGTTNEKLFF.

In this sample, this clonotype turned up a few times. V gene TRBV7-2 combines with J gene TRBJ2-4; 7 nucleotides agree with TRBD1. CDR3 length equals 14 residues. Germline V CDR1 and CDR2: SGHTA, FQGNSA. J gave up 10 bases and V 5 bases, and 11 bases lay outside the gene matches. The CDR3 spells CASSPTTGSYIQYF. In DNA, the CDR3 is TGTGCCAGCAGCCCTACGACAGGGTCTTATATTCAGTACTTC.

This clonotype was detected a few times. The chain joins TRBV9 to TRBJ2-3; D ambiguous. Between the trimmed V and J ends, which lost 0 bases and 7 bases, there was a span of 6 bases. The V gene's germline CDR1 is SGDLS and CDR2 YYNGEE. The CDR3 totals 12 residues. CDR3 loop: CASSVDLNTQYF. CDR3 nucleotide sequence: TGTGCCAGCAGCGTAGACTTGAATACGCAGTATTTT.